This T cell receptor (beta chain) was sequenced during a study of T cell clonotyping in hematopoietic cell transplantation. Study-level background: Recipient samples before transplant were obtained post-cytoreduction. The study, taken as a whole, reports: Recipient TCR diversity dropped after transplant; expanded clonotypes rose from day 30 to 180. Without cell sorting, CD4 versus CD8 contributions remain unresolved.

Time point denoted: recipient sample about 28 days before transplant, after cytoreduction. Recipient blood drawn about 28 days pretransplant and days 30, 100, 180 after. Germline lookup yields CDR1 SNHLY and CDR2 FYNNEI. The V gene end was trimmed by 9 bases and the J gene end by 1 base; junction bases not matched to a gene: 12. CDR3 size: 17 residues. Produced via immunoSEQ multiplex PCR; TCRdb's table is partial and in-frame only. Of under 45,000 clones in the sample, around 95% were seen once. Details on this clone: Its matching antigen is unknown.

The sequence came from a man in his forties with chronic myeloid leukemia. Some clones in this sample may be carry-over from other donors' samples. The chain joins TRBV2 to TRBJ2-5, with 12 bases fitting TRBD2. Sequenced material: peripheral blood mononuclear cells, taken before stem cell transplant. The CDR3 sequence is CARPLAGGRVTQETQYF. CDR3 sequence (DNA): TGTGCCAGACCTCTAGCGGGGGGGAGGGTGACCCAAGAGACCCAGTACTTC.